The rows below give T cell receptor beta chains drawn from one sample of a study of cytomegalovirus exposure and HLA in healthy donors. Sequencing used immunoSEQ multiplex PCR; TCRdb keeps in-frame clones, though not all of them. The table includes under 200,000 clones, around 77% detected once. Sequencing input: PBMCs. Receptors originate from a man between 60 and 75 years old in good health and CMV-seronegative. CDR3s include the opening cysteine and the closing phenylalanine or tryptophan. A D gene is named only where the DNA matches it firmly. Size tells how often a clone was seen (once, few, many) or the class of an expanded clone, and some rows leave it out.

V	J	size	D	CDR3	DNA
TRBV15	TRBJ1-3	NA	NA	CATSREAAPSGNTIYF	TGTGCCACCAGCAGAGAAGCCGCACCCTCTGGAAACACCATATATTTT
TRBV5-1	TRBJ1-4	few	NA	CASSLGPRVTNEKLFF	TGCGCCAGCAGCTTGGGTCCGCGGGTCACTAATGAAAAACTGTTTTTT
TRBV19	TRBJ1-4	NA	TRBD1	CASSATGGTSEKLLF	TGTGCCAGTAGTGCTACAGGGGGCACAAGCGAAAAACTGCTTTTT
TRBV7-9	TRBJ1-1	NA	NA	CASRSTGFAVPNTEAFF	TGTGCCAGCAGGTCTACAGGGTTCGCGGTCCCTAACACTGAAGCTTTCTTT
TRBV10-2	TRBJ1-2	once	NA	CASSDNQGPGGYTF	TGCGCCAGCAGTGATAACCAGGGGCCAGGGGGCTACACCTTC
TRBV4-2	TRBJ2-7	NA	TRBD2	CASSQGATSSYKQYF	TGTGCCAGCAGCCAGGGTGCGACTAGCTCCTACAAGCAGTACTTC
TRBV6-6	TRBJ1-5	NA	TRBD1	CASSRQGEGQPQHF	TGTGCCAGCAGTCGACAGGGGGAAGGTCAGCCCCAGCATTTT
TRBV12-5	TRBJ1-1	once	NA	CASGPQGPTEAFF	TGTGCTAGTGGTCCCCAGGGGCCCACTGAAGCTTTCTTT
TRBV6-1	TRBJ2-3	NA	TRBD1	CASSRDRPTDTQYF	TGTGCCAGCAGTAGGGACAGGCCCACAGATACGCAGTATTTT
TRBV5-1	TRBJ1-3	NA	NA	CASSLVLGGPGNTIYF	TGCGCCAGCAGCTTGGTACTGGGAGGCCCTGGAAACACCATATATTTT
TRBV6-1	TRBJ2-5	NA	NA	CASSEDRAVGTQYF	TGTGCCAGCAGTGAAGACAGGGCCGTTGGGACCCAGTACTTC
TRBV7-9	TRBJ1-2	NA	NA	CASSSIRQVYGYTF	TGTGCCAGCAGCTCCATCCGACAGGTATATGGCTACACCTTC
TRBV6-6	TRBJ1-1	NA	TRBD1	CASSFVGQGAEAFF	TGTGCCAGCAGTTTCGTAGGACAGGGGGCTGAAGCTTTCTTT
TRBV4-3	TRBJ2-5	many	NA	CASSQTSRRQETQYF	TGCGCCAGCAGCCAAACAAGCAGGCGCCAAGAGACCCAGTACTTC
TRBV18	TRBJ1-5	NA	NA	CASSPQGQATQHF	TGTGCCAGCTCACCCCAAGGTCAGGCGACCCAGCATTTT
TRBV12-5	TRBJ2-3	NA	TRBD1	CASGLVVTGKADTQYF	TGTGCTAGTGGTTTGGTCGTGACAGGGAAGGCAGATACGCAGTATTTT
TRBV6-6	TRBJ1-4	NA	TRBD1	CASSFLTGGGEKLFF	TGTGCCAGCAGTTTCCTGACAGGGGGCGGTGAAAAACTGTTTTTT
TRBV5-4	TRBJ2-1	NA	NA	CASSGPYNEQFF	TGTGCCAGCAGCGGCCCTTACAATGAGCAGTTCTTC
TRBV10-2	TRBJ1-5	NA	TRBD1	CASSEGQGAPGPQHF	TGCGCCAGCAGTGAAGGACAGGGGGCACCTGGGCCCCAGCATTTT
TRBV6-1	TRBJ2-2	NA	NA	CASRELANTGELFF	TGTGCCAGCAGAGAGTTGGCGAACACCGGGGAGCTGTTTTTT
TRBV5-1	TRBJ1-5	NA	NA	CASSFSPTSNQPQHF	TGCGCCAGCAGCTTCTCCCCTACTAGCAATCAGCCCCAGCATTTT
TRBV5-1	TRBJ2-1	NA	NA	CASSSEATEQFF	TGCGCCAGCAGCTCTGAGGCCACAGAGCAGTTCTTC
TRBV5-1	TRBJ1-1	few	TRBD1	CASSLVGGPNTEAFF	TGCGCCAGCAGCTTGGTAGGGGGCCCGAACACTGAAGCTTTCTTT